This is a list of T cell receptor beta chains from one sample in a study of blood T cell repertoires in COVID-19. Sequenced by immunoSEQ multiplex PCR; TCRdb stores in-frame clones only, minus some. The data show approximately 130,000 clones, about 75% seen once. Material: peripheral blood. All receptors come from an elderly man with acute or convalescent COVID-19. Both conserved end residues are part of each CDR3. A D gene is named only where the DNA matches it firmly. The listing skips clone size in some rows; elsewhere it reads once, few, many or a size class.

D	V	size	J	CDR3	DNA
.	TRBV18	.	TRBJ2-7	CASSQNRDSYEQYF	TGTGCCAGCTCACAGAACAGGGACTCCTACGAGCAGTACTTC
.	TRBV3-1/TRBV3-2	.	TRBJ2-7	CASSQGSGSYEQYF	TGTGCCAGCAGCCAAGGTTCGGGTTCCTACGAGCAGTACTTC
.	TRBV6-2/TRBV6-3	.	TRBJ1-5	CASSYSGRANQPQHF	TGTGCCAGCAGTTACTCCGGCAGGGCTAATCAGCCCCAGCATTTT
.	TRBV9	once	TRBJ2-3	CASSKLTTDTQYF	TGTGCCAGCAGCAAGCTGACAACAGATACGCAGTATTTT
.	TRBV5-1	.	TRBJ1-4	CASSLMGGQANEKLFF	TGCGCCAGCAGCTTGATGGGGGGGCAGGCTAATGAAAAACTGTTTTTT
TRBD2	TRBV6-2/TRBV6-3	once	TRBJ2-1	CASSYLAGHHNEQFF	TGTGCCAGCAGTTACCTAGCGGGGCACCACAATGAGCAGTTCTTC
TRBD1	TRBV7-3	.	TRBJ2-5	CASSLGTGRAETQYF	TGTGCCAGCAGCCTCGGGACAGGGAGGGCAGAGACCCAGTACTTC
.	TRBV9	.	TRBJ1-5	CASSVEGYSDQPQHF	TGTGCCAGCAGCGTAGAGGGGTACTCGGATCAGCCCCAGCATTTT
TRBD1	TRBV7-9	few	TRBJ1-1	CASSPRQGNTEAFF	TGTGCCAGCAGCCCTCGACAGGGGAACACTGAAGCTTTCTTT
.	TRBV7-2	.	TRBJ1-6	CASSLGTLYNSPLHF	TGTGCCAGCAGCCTAGGGACATTGTATAATTCACCCCTCCACTTT
.	TRBV9	.	TRBJ2-5	CASNRWSEETQYF	TGTGCCAGCAATCGATGGAGCGAGGAGACCCAGTACTTC
TRBD2	TRBV2	few	TRBJ2-1	CASTDPGGAYNEQFF	TGTGCCAGCACCGATCCCGGGGGGGCTTACAATGAGCAGTTCTTC
.	TRBV2	once	TRBJ1-3	CASSALTQTGNTIYF	TGTGCCAGCAGTGCCTTGACACAGACTGGAAACACCATATATTTT
.	TRBV4-2	few	TRBJ1-6	CASRDQQGLYNSPLHF	TGTGCCAGCAGGGATCAACAGGGTCTGTATAATTCACCCCTCCACTTT
.	TRBV7-3	few	TRBJ2-1	CASSPTSTTGNEQFF	TGTGCCAGCAGCCCGACTAGTACAACGGGAAATGAGCAGTTCTTC
.	TRBV27	.	TRBJ1-1	CASRGWWDTEAFF	TGTGCCAGCAGGGGCTGGTGGGACACTGAAGCTTTCTTT
TRBD1	TRBV5-1	.	TRBJ2-3	CASSLGQGALDTQYF	TGCGCCAGCAGCTTGGGACAGGGGGCTTTGGATACGCAGTATTTT
.	TRBV1	.	TRBJ2-2	CTSWGTSGGSDTGELFF	TGCACCAGTTGGGGGACTAGCGGGGGTTCAGACACCGGGGAGCTGTTTTTT
.	TRBV2	.	TRBJ1-2	CASSEGVLNPGYTF	TGTGCCAGCAGTGAAGGAGTCCTTAATCCAGGCTACACCTTC
TRBD1	TRBV6-2/TRBV6-3	.	TRBJ1-2	CASSGTGRYGYTF	TGTGCCAGCAGTGGGACAGGGAGGTACGGCTACACCTTC
.	TRBV11-2	.	TRBJ2-1	CASSLEKYRYNEQFF	TGTGCCAGCAGCTTAGAAAAGTACAGGTACAATGAGCAGTTCTTC
.	TRBV19	once	TRBJ1-2	CASSPGRTYGYTF	TGTGCCAGTAGTCCCGGACGGACTTATGGCTACACCTTC
.	TRBV2	.	TRBJ1-6	CASSPGIGSPLHF	TGTGCCAGCAGTCCAGGGATAGGTTCACCCCTCCACTTT
.	TRBV29-1	.	TRBJ1-1	CSARTALYTEAFF	TGCAGCGCTCGGACAGCACTATACACTGAAGCTTTCTTT
TRBD2	TRBV19	.	TRBJ2-2	CATRTSVYTGELFF	TGTGCCACTAGGACTAGCGTATACACCGGGGAGCTGTTTTTT
TRBD1	TRBV6-4	once	TRBJ2-7	CASHTSRDREYEQYF	TGTGCCAGTCATACCTCCCGGGACAGGGAATACGAGCAGTACTTC
.	TRBV10-3	.	TRBJ2-1	CAISVGLQYNEQFF	TGTGCCATCAGTGTGGGACTTCAATACAATGAGCAGTTCTTC
TRBD1	TRBV18	.	TRBJ2-3	CASSTGTGGSGTDTQYF	TGTGCCAGCTCAACCGGGACAGGGGGCTCTGGCACAGATACGCAGTATTTT
.	TRBV30	.	TRBJ2-3	CAWSQGRDTQYF	TGTGCCTGGAGTCAGGGCAGAGATACGCAGTATTTT
.	TRBV6-5	once	TRBJ2-6	CASSYSTGSGANVLTF	TGTGCCAGCAGTTACTCTACAGGGTCTGGGGCCAACGTCCTGACTTTC
.	TRBV13	few	TRBJ2-3	CASSLYTGPTRGDTQYF	TGTGCCAGCAGCTTATACACGGGGCCAACCAGGGGAGATACGCAGTATTTT
.	TRBV18	.	TRBJ2-1	CASSPRTASSSYNEQFF	TGTGCCAGCTCACCCCGGACAGCCAGCAGTTCCTACAATGAGCAGTTCTTC
.	TRBV18	.	TRBJ2-5	CASSLPLKETQYF	TGTGCCAGCTCACTCCCCCTAAAAGAGACCCAGTACTTC
.	TRBV5-8	few	TRBJ1-2	CASSPGKDYGYTF	TGTGCCAGCAGCCCCGGGAAAGACTATGGCTACACCTTC
.	TRBV5-4	.	TRBJ2-5	CASSSGRLVGGQETQYF	TGTGCCAGCAGCAGTGGGCGTCTCGTGGGGGGACAAGAGACCCAGTACTTC
.	TRBV11-2	.	TRBJ2-3	CASSPGATTQYF	TGTGCCAGCAGCCCTGGGGCCACAACGCAGTATTTT
TRBD1	TRBV19	.	TRBJ2-2	CASRGTGGAAGELFF	TGTGCCAGTAGGGGGACAGGGGGCGCGGCCGGGGAGCTGTTTTTT
.	TRBV28	few	TRBJ2-7	CASSAADRLQYF	TGTGCCAGCAGTGCCGCGGACAGACTGCAATACTTC
TRBD2	TRBV2	few	TRBJ2-1	CASSRGGSYNEQFF	TGTGCCAGCAGTCGGGGGGGGTCCTACAATGAGCAGTTCTTC
.	TRBV6-6	once	TRBJ1-1	CASCLDAGMNTEAFF	TGTGCCAGCTGCCTCGACGCGGGGATGAACACTGAAGCTTTCTTT
.	TRBV9	once	TRBJ1-6	CASSVGQPPNSPLHF	TGTGCCAGCAGCGTAGGACAGCCTCCTAATTCACCCCTCCACTTT
.	TRBV5-1	.	TRBJ2-5	CASSLWGSGQETQYF	TGCGCCAGCAGCTTGTGGGGATCGGGACAAGAGACCCAGTACTTC
.	TRBV10-3	once	TRBJ1-5	CAISRNGPGEPQHF	TGTGCCATCAGTAGGAACGGGCCCGGGGAGCCCCAGCATTTT
TRBD1	TRBV28	.	TRBJ2-7	CASSSSGTGYNEQYF	TGTGCCAGCAGTTCATCCGGGACAGGGTATAACGAGCAGTACTTC
.	TRBV11-2	few	TRBJ2-3	CASSLRRDRSTDTQYF	TGTGCCAGCAGCCTAAGGCGGGACCGAAGCACAGATACGCAGTATTTT
.	TRBV7-3	.	TRBJ2-1	CASSLMVSSYNEQFF	TGTGCCAGCAGCTTAATGGTCAGCTCCTACAATGAGCAGTTCTTC
.	TRBV19	.	TRBJ2-2	CASRRDYTGELFF	TGTGCCAGTAGAAGGGACTACACCGGGGAGCTGTTTTTT
.	TRBV25-1	.	TRBJ1-3	CASSQGWSGNTIYF	TGTGCCAGCAGTCAGGGGTGGTCTGGAAACACCATATATTTT
TRBD1	TRBV11-2	.	TRBJ2-5	CASSFRQGTTQYF	TGTGCCAGCAGCTTCCGACAGGGGACGACCCAGTACTTC
TRBD2	TRBV19	once	TRBJ2-2	CASSNRGAGELFF	TGTGCCAGTAGTAATCGGGGGGCCGGGGAGCTGTTTTTT
.	TRBV6-2/TRBV6-3	.	TRBJ2-1	CASSPSTPGRFGGRRFF	TGTGCCAGCAGTCCCTCGACCCCGGGACGTTTTGGGGGGAGGCGGTTCTTC
.	TRBV5-6	once	TRBJ1-2	CASSPPEGGNYGYTF	TGTGCCAGCAGCCCTCCAGAGGGCGGGAACTATGGCTACACCTTC
.	TRBV3-1/TRBV3-2	.	TRBJ2-5	CASSQDGAVQETQYF	TGTGCCAGCAGCCAAGATGGGGCAGTCCAAGAGACCCAGTACTTC
TRBD1	TRBV6-6	.	TRBJ1-2	CASSTGQGAFYGYTF	TGTGCCAGCAGCACCGGACAGGGGGCATTCTATGGCTACACCTTC